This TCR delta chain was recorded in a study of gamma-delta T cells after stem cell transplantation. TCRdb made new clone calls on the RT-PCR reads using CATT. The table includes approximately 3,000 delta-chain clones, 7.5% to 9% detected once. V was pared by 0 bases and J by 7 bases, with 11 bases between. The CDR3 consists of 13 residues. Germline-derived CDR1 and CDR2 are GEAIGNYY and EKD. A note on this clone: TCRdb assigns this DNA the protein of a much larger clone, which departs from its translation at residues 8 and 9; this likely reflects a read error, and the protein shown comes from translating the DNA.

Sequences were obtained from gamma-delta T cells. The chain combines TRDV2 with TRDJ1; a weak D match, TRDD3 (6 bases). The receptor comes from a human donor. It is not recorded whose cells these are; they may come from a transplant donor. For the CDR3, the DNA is TGTGCCTGTGACACCTGGGGGTTCGGTAAACTCATCTTT. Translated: CACDTWGFGKLIF.